This T cell receptor (beta chain) appears in the sequencing data of a study of CD4 T cells in relation to SARS-CoV-2 and coronaviruses. Study summary: TCR beta CDR3s were sequenced after roughly ten-day antigen culture of PBMCs. Convalescent donors were aged roughly 21 to 80, with median approximately 41 years.

Naive and memory CD4+ T cells were cultured with CEF, then survey-sequenced. Profiled with immunoSEQ multiplex PCR; TCRdb holds only in-frame clones, not every one. This table has approximately 36,000 clones, about four fifths appearing once. This clone was recorded only once. Its matching antigen is unknown. The CDR3 runs 15 residues. V was pared by 3 bases and J by 3 bases, with 18 bases between. The germline CDR1 and CDR2 sequences are GTSNPN and SVGIG (reference sequence). For 10 days, roughly 100,000 sorted CD4+ cells grew with T cell-depleted PBMCs and CEF. This sequence originates from an adult with COVID-19. The chain has TRBV30 and TRBJ2-7; D may correspond to TRBD1 or TRBD2 (5 bases each). The sequencing sample was made of naive CD4+ T cells from PBMCs, cultured in vitro. Subset denoted: naive CD4+ T cells isolated by negative enrichment. In DNA, the CDR3 is TGTGCCTGGAGGGTTAAAACGGGACGGAACTACGAGCAGTACTTC. It encodes CAWRVKTGRNYEQYF.